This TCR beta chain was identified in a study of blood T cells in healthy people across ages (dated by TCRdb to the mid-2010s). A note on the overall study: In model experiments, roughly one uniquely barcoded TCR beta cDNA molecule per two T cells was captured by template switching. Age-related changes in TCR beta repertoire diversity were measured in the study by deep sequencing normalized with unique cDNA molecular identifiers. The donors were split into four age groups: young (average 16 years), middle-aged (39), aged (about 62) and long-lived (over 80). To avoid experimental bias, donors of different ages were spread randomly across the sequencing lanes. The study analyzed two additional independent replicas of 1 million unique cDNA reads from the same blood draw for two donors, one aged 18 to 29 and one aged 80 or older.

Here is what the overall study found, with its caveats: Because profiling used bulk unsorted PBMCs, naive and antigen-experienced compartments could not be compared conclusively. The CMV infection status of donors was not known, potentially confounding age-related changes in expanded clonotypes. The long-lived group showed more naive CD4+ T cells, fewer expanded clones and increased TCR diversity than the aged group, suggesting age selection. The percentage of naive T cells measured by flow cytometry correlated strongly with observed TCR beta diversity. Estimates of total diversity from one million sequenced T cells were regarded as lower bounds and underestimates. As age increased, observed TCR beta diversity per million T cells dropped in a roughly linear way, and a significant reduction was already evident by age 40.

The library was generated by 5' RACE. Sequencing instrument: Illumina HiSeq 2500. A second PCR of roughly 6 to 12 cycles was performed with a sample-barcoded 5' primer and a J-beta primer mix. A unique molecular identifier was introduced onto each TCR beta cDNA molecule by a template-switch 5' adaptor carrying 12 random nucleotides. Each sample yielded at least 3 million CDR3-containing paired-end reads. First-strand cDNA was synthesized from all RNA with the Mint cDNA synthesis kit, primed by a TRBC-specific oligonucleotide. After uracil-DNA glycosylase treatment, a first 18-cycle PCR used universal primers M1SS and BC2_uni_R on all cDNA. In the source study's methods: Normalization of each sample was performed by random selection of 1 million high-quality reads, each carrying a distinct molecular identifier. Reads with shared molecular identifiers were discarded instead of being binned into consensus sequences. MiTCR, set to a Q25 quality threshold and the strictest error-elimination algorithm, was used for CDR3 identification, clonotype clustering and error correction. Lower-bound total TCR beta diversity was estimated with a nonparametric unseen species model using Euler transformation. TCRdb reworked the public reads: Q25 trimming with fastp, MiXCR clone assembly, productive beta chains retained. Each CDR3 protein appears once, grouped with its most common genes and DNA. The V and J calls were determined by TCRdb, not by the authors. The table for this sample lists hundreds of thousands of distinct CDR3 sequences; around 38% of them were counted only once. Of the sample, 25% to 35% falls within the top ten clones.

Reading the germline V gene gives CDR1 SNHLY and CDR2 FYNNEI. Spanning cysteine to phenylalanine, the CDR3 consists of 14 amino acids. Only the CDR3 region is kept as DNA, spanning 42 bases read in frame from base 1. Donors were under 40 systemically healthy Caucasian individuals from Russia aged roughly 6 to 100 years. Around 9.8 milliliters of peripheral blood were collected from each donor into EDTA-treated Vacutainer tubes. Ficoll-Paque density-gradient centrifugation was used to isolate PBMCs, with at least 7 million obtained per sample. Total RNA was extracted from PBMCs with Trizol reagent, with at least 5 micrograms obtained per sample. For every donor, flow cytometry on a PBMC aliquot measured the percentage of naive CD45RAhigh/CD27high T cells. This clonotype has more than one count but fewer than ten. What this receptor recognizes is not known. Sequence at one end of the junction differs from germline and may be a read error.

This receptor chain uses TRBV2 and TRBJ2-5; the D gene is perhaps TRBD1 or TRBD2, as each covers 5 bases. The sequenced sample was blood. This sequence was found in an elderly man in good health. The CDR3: CASSEDGAQETQYF. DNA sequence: TGTGCCAGCAGTGAAGACGGGGCCCAAGAAACCCAGTACTTC. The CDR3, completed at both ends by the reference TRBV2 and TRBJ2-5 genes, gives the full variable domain EPEVTQTPSHQVTQMGQEVILRCVPISNHLYFYWYRQILGQKVEFLVSFYNNEISEKSEIFDDQFSVERPDGSNFTLKIRSTKLEDSAMYFCASSEDGAQETQYFGPGTRLLVL.